The present TCR beta chain was sequenced within a study of blood T cells in healthy people across ages. Study-level points and caveats: Diversity was higher, and naive CD4+ cells more numerous, in long-lived donors than in aged donors. A conclusive naive versus antigen-experienced comparison was prevented by the unsorted PBMCs. Roughly linear age-related decline in beta diversity appeared, significant by age 40.

Notes on this clonotype: The antigen remains undetermined.

Primers used in a second PCR of roughly 7 to 12 cycles were a sample-barcoded 5' primer and a J-beta primer mix. Carrying 12 random nucleotides, a template-switch adaptor labeled each individual cDNA molecule. TCRdb fed the 5' RACE reads into MiXCR, producing one record per CDR3 protein. The data contain over 950,000 distinct CDR3 sequences, around two fifths of them singletons. Germline-derived CDR1 and CDR2 are MNHEY and SVGAGI. Trimming removed 5 bases at V and 6 bases at J, with 13 bases between. This CDR3 comprises 14 residues. The sequenced material came from blood. The V call is TRBV6-5, the J call TRBJ1-4; a possible D gene is TRBD1 (5 bases). The receptor was derived from a man younger than 30 in good health. The CDR3 DNA sequence: TGTGCCAGCAGTGTTAGTTGGGGCGATGAAAAACTGTTTTTT. It yields the protein CASSVSWGDEKLFF.